This T cell receptor beta chain derives from a study of blood T cell repertoires in COVID-19. Study-level background: Material from acute and convalescent COVID-19 was sourced from the United States, Italy and Spain. The cDNA or gDNA used as material had been derived from T cells, B-cell-depleted T cells, or PBMCs.

The V segment lost 7 bases and the J segment 2 bases; nucleotides outside the gene matches: 10. Germline CDR1 reads MNHEY; CDR2 reads SVGAGI. The CDR3 is made up of 15 amino acids. Generated by immunoSEQ multiplex PCR, the TCRdb table keeps only in-frame clones and is missing some. The table includes more than 60,000 clones, 70% to 90% detected once. The source is a woman of 80 years or more with active or convalescent COVID-19. Sequencing was performed on peripheral blood. V gene TRBV6-5 combines with J gene TRBJ1-2, with 7 bases that match TRBD1. The CDR3 here is CASNHKGAQNYGYTF. The CDR3 nucleotides are TGTGCCAGCAATCATAAGGGGGCCCAGAACTATGGCTACACCTTC.